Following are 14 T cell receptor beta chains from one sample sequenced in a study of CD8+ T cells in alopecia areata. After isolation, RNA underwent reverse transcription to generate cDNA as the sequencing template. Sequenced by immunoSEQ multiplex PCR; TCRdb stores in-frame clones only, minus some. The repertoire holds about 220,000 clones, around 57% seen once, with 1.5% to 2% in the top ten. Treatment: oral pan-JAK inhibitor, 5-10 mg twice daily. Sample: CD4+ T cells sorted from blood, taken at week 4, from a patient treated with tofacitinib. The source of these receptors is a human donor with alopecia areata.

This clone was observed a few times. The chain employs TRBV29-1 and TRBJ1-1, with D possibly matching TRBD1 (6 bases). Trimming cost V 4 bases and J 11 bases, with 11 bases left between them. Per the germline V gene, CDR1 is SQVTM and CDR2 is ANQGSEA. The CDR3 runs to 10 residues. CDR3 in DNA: TGCAGCGTTGGTACAGGGCCGGCTTTCTTT. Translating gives CSVGTGPAFF.

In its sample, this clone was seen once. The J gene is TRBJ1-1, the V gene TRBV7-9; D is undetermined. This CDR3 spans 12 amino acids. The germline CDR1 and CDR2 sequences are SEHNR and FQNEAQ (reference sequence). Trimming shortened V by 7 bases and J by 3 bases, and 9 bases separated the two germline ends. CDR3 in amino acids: CASTQVDTEAFF. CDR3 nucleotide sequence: TGTGCCAGCACCCAGGTGGACACTGAAGCTTTCTTT.

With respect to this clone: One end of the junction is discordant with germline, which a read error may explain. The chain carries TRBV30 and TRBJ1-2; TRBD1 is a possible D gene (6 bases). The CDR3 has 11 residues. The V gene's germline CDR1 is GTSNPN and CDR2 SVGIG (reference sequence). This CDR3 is CALTGNSGYTF. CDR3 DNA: TGTGCCCTCACAGGGAACTCTGGCTACACCTTC.

Here the CDR3 reads CASSPLDRKSSGANVLTF. The CDR3 coding sequence is TGTGCCAGCAGCCCCTTGGACAGAAAAAGCTCTGGGGCCAACGTCCTGACTTTC. The V call is TRBV14, the J call TRBJ2-6; weak D call: TRBD1 (6 bases). CDR3 length: 18 residues. V was clipped by 4 bases and J by 0 bases, with 16 bases between them. CDR1 SGHDN and CDR2 FVKESK come from the germline V gene.

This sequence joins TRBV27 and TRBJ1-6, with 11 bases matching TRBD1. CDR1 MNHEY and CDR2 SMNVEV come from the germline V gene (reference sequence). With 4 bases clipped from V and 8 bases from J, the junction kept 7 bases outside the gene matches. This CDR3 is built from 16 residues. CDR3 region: CASSSRRDRGYSPLHF. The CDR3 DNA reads TGTGCCAGCAGTTCCCGCCGGGACAGGGGGTATTCACCCCTCCACTTT.

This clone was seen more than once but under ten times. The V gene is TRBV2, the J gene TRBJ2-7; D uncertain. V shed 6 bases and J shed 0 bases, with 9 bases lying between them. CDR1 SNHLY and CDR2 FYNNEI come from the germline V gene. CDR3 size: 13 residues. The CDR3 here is CASRAGYSYEQYF. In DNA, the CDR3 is TGTGCCAGCAGGGCAGGTTACTCCTACGAGCAGTACTTC. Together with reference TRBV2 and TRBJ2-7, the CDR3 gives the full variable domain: EPEVTQTPSHQVTQMGQEVILRCVPISNHLYFYWYRQILGQKVEFLVSFYNNEISEKSEIFDDQFSVERPDGSNFTLKIRSTKLEDSAMYFCASRAGYSYEQYFGPGTRLTVT.

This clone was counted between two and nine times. CDR3 sequence reads: CAGGGQGIQPQHF. As DNA, the CDR3 is TGTGCCGGAGGGGGCCAGGGAATACAGCCCCAGCATTTT. This chain joins TRBV6-1 and TRBJ1-5; 7 nucleotides match TRBD1. The V segment lost 11 bases and the J segment 7 bases; nucleotides outside the gene matches: 11. The CDR3 is 13 amino acids. Germline assignment: CDR1 MNHNS and CDR2 SASEGT.

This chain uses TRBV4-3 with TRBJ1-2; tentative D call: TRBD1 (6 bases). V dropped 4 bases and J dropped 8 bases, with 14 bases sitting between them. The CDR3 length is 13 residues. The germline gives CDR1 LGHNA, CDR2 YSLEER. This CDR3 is CASSRTDQTGYTF. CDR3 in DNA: TGCGCCAGCAGCCGGACAGACCAGACGGGCTACACCTTC.

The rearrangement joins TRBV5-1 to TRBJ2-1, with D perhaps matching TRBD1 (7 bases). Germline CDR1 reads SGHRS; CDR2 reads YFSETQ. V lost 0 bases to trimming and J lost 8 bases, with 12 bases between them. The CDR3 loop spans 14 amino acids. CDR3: CASSLGQGGDEQFF. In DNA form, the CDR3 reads TGCGCCAGCAGCTTGGGACAGGGAGGAGATGAGCAGTTCTTC.

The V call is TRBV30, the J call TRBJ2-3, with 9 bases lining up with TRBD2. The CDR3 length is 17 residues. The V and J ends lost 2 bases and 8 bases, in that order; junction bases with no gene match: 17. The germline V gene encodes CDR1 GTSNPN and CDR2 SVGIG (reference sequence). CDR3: CAWSKSGSGGRFFTQYF. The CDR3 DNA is TGTGCCTGGAGTAAGAGTGGAAGCGGGGGGCGATTCTTTACGCAGTATTTT.

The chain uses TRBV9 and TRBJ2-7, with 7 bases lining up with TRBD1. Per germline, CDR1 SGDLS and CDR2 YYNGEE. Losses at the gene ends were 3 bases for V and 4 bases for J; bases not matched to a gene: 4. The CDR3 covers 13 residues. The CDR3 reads CASSGLQGYEQYF. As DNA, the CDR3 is TGTGCCAGCAGCGGCCTACAGGGGTACGAGCAGTACTTC.

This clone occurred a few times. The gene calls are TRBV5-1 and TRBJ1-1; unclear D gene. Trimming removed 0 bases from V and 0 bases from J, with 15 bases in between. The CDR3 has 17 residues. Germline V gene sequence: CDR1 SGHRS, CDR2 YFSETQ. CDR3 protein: CASSLGREPILNTEAFF. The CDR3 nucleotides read TGCGCCAGCAGCTTGGGCAGAGAGCCAATACTGAACACTGAAGCTTTCTTT.

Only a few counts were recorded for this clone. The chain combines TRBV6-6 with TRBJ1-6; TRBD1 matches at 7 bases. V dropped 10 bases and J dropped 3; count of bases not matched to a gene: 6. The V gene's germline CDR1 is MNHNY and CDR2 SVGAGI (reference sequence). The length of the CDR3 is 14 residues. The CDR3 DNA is TGTGCCATCAGAACAGGGGACTATAATTCACCCCTCCACTTT. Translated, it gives CAIRTGDYNSPLHF.

CDR3 sequence: CASSPRDLKDNEQFF. In DNA, the CDR3 is TGTGCCAGCAGCCCCCGGGACCTAAAGGACAATGAGCAGTTCTTC. The chain is built from TRBV2 and TRBJ2-1; D possibly matches TRBD1 or TRBD2 (5 bases each). CDR3 size: 15 residues. Trimming pared 6 bases from V and 5 bases from J, leaving 17 bases between. From germline, CDR1 is SNHLY and CDR2 FYNNEI.